This T cell receptor (beta chain) comes out of a study of blood T cell repertoires in COVID-19. On the study more broadly: Whether acute or convalescent, the COVID-19 samples came from the United States, Italy and Spain. Nucleic acid was either cDNA or gDNA, and it came from T cells, B-cell-depleted T cells, or PBMCs.

The germline V gene encodes CDR1 SGHVS and CDR2 FQNEAQ. The CDR3 length is 14 residues. V lost 4 bases and J 10 bases, leaving 19 bases between the germline ends. Using immunoSEQ multiplex PCR, the repertoire was profiled, and TCRdb retains in-frame clones only, with some absent. Here the sample spans 170,000 or so clones, just under 90% being singletons. The sequence came from a young woman who had recovered from COVID-19. The V call is TRBV7-8, the J call TRBJ1-1; a possible D gene is TRBD1 (5 bases). Sequenced input: peripheral blood. CDR3 protein: CASSSTPKGFSAFF. The DNA for the CDR3 is TGTGCCAGCAGCTCTACCCCGAAGGGGTTTTCAGCTTTCTTT.